This T cell receptor beta chain appears in the sequencing data of a study of cytomegalovirus exposure and HLA in healthy donors. Study outcomes and limitations: One later analysis reportedly identified an Asian-associated ancestry cluster that showed fewer N-insertions than the roughly 600-donor mean.

Participants comprised healthy donors of bone marrow. In this sample, this clone turned up a few times. Its antigen is currently unknown. CDR1 and CDR2 (germline): KGHSH, LQKENI. J gave up 2 bases and V 4 bases, and 2 bases lay outside the gene matches. The CDR3 extends over 14 amino acids. Both 60 Vbeta primers and 13 Jbeta primers went into the PCR. Sequenced by immunoSEQ multiplex PCR; TCRdb stores in-frame clones only, minus some. The repertoire holds 150,000 or so clones, roughly 81% seen once, with 2.3% in the top ten. The sequenced sample consisted of PBMCs. The clonotype originates from a woman aged 18-35 years in good health and CMV-seronegative. The V gene is TRBV18, the J gene TRBJ1-2, with 9 bases lining up with TRBD1. The CDR3 loop reads CASSRTGGNYGYTF. CDR3 DNA: TGTGCCAGCTCACGCACAGGGGGCAACTATGGCTACACCTTC.